This paragraph reports one T cell receptor beta chain. The entry originates in a study of T cell changes during pregnancy in multiple sclerosis. Germline CDR1 LNHDA, CDR2 SQIVND (reference sequence). The CDR3 extends over 15 amino acids. V lost 1 base to trimming and J lost 1 base, with 10 bases between them. TCRdb's copy holds only in-frame clones and misses some; the assay was immunoSEQ multiplex PCR. The table has tens of thousands of clones, roughly nine tenths seen once. The chain employs TRBV19 and TRBJ1-1; D possibly corresponds to TRBD1 (5 bases). Sequencing was performed on peripheral blood, taken in the second trimester of pregnancy. The TCR sequence derives from a female donor with multiple sclerosis, enrolled in a pregnancy study. Here the CDR3 reads CASSIGGQGNTEAFF. CDR3 bases: TGTGCCAGTAGTATAGGCGGTCAGGGGAACACTGAAGCTTTCTTT.